This passage covers 2 T cell receptor beta chains from one sample sequenced in a study of beta chain features in type 1 diabetes. Every bit of the isolated RNA underwent reverse transcription, so sequencing read expressed TCRB transcripts. Produced via immunoSEQ multiplex PCR; TCRdb's table is partial and in-frame only. Of about 140,000 clones in the sample, roughly 9.3% are singletons; the top ten hold almost 0.65%. The source material was central memory CD4+ T cells from blood. These receptors were collected from a woman in her thirties or forties in good health.

This clone came up a few times. V gene TRBV7-2 combines with J gene TRBJ2-1; TRBD2 agrees at 9 bases. The CDR3 has 17 residues. From germline, CDR1 is SGHTA and CDR2 FQGNSA. J lost 0 bases, V lost 1 base, and 4 bases had no gene match. In DNA, the CDR3 is TGTGCCAGCAGCTTAGTTGGGCGGGGGGGCTCCTACAATGAGCAGTTCTTC. Translated: CASSLVGRGGSYNEQFF.

V and J are TRBV7-2 and TRBJ1-6; possible D gene TRBD1, 6 bases. Germline lookup yields CDR1 SGHTA and CDR2 FQGNSA. V was shortened by 1 base and J by 7 bases, with 14 bases between the two germline ends. The CDR3 sequence is 16 residues long. Here the CDR3 reads CASSLEGTGLNSPLHF. The CDR3 DNA sequence: TGTGCCAGCAGCTTAGAGGGCACAGGGTTAAATTCACCCCTCCACTTT.